Listed here is a single T cell receptor beta chain. The germline V gene encodes CDR1 LGHNA and CDR2 YSLEER. The CDR3 is 18 residues long. The trim removed 0 bases at V and 2 bases at J, leaving 8 bases unmatched. The sample belongs to a study of blood T cell repertoires in COVID-19. About the study: In each case, the material was cDNA or gDNA derived from T cells, B-cell-depleted T cells, or PBMCs.

Authors' processing steps: Reference gene primer amplification in the assay estimated nucleated cell counts. The repertoire was sequenced with immunoSEQ multiplex PCR; TCRdb's copy has only in-frame clones and lacks some. From that table come the V and J calls and clone size; the DNA was used to work out D and trimming. The sample includes about 320,000 clones, 85% to 95% seen only once; the top ten take approximately 4.1%. Donors were grouped by their self-reported clinical history. The TCR was taken from a woman aged 30 to 39 who had been exposed to COVID-19. The sequenced material came from PBMCs or T cells enriched from blood (not recorded which). The chain employs TRBV4-3 and TRBJ2-3; TRBD2 aligns across 10 bases. CDR3 residues: CASSQEGRTSGDTDTQYF. The CDR3 nucleotides read TGCGCCAGCAGCCAAGAGGGTAGGACTAGCGGAGACACAGATACGCAGTATTTT.